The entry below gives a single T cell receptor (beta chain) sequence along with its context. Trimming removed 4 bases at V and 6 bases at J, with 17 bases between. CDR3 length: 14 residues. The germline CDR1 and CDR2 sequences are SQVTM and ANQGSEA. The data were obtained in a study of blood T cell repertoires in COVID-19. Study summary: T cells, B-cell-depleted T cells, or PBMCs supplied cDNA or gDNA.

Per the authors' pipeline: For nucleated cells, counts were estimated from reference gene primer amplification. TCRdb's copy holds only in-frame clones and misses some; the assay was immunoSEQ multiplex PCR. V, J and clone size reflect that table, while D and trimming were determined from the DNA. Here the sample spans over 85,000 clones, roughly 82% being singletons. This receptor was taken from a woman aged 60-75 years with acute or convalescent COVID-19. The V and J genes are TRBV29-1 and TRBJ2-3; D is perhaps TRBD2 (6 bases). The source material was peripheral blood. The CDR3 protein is CSVAGAGLWDTQYF. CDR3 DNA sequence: TGCAGCGTTGCTGGGGCGGGGTTGTGGGATACGCAGTATTTT.